Listed below are T cell receptor beta chains from one sample, sequenced in a study of blood T cell repertoires in COVID-19. Assay: immunoSEQ multiplex PCR; the TCRdb copy retains only in-frame clones and omits some. The table shows 120,000 or so clones, with approximately 83% occurring only once. Sequences were obtained from peripheral blood. These receptor sequences come from an elderly man with active or convalescent COVID-19. Each CDR3 is given with its conserved first and last residue. The order of the fields is D gene, J gene, V gene, CDR3 protein. D genes are given only for firm matches.

>TRBD1|TRBJ1-2|TRBV30
CAWRADRAEGYTF
>NA|TRBJ1-5|TRBV4-2
CASSQEARSGSNQPQHF
>TRBD1|TRBJ2-2|TRBV11-2
CASSLFRVGGPANTGELFF
>NA|TRBJ2-2|TRBV5-1
CASSLVGAPGELFF
>NA|TRBJ2-1|TRBV11-3
CASSPRSQSGNEQFF
>NA|TRBJ1-5|TRBV19
CASSIEGGYSNQPQHF
>NA|TRBJ1-3|TRBV7-4
CASSLGAGSGNTIYF
>TRBD1|TRBJ1-5|TRBV6-5
CASREGQGRNQPQHF
>TRBD1|TRBJ1-6|TRBV15
CATSRDGQAQGSPLHF
>NA|TRBJ2-7|TRBV12-3/TRBV12-4
CASSLPNSYEQYF
>NA|TRBJ1-5|TRBV6-2/TRBV6-3
CASSPLQRSNQPQHF
>TRBD2|TRBJ2-1|TRBV15
CATQTSGRRYEQFF
>NA|TRBJ1-3|TRBV19
CASRPRSFDSGNTIYF
>NA|TRBJ1-4|TRBV3-1/TRBV3-2
CASSQGGGTSEKLFF
>NA|TRBJ2-2|TRBV11-3
CASSPRGGGVYTGELFF
>NA|TRBJ1-1|TRBV9
CASSVDGGVNTEAFF
>NA|TRBJ1-1|TRBV29-1
CSVEGGSTGTEAFF
>NA|TRBJ2-7|TRBV30
CAWSVQGVLEQYF
>NA|TRBJ2-3|TRBV7-2
CASSLALASTDTQYF
>NA|TRBJ2-5|TRBV6-5
CASVRGGETQYF
>NA|TRBJ2-2|TRBV2
CASRNWGRGTGELFF
>NA|TRBJ1-2|TRBV24-1
CATSVGFYGYTF
>NA|TRBJ1-6|TRBV19
CASRDNSPLHF
>NA|TRBJ1-5|TRBV4-2
CASSQELRVQRNIYDQPQHF
>TRBD2|TRBJ2-1|TRBV24-1
CATSKAGGSYNEQFF
>NA|TRBJ2-7|TRBV7-8
CASRTRARVEQYF
>TRBD2|TRBJ2-1|TRBV19
CASSTLLAGGKWDEQFF
>NA|TRBJ1-5|TRBV27
CASSPREGERQPQHF
>NA|TRBJ2-3|TRBV9
CASSSGGRGGTDTQYF
>NA|TRBJ1-5|TRBV7-2
CASSSNSGLSNQPQHF
>TRBD2|TRBJ2-3|TRBV4-1
CASSQGGLAGTDTQYF
>NA|TRBJ1-1|TRBV2
CASIRGTMNTEAFF
>TRBD1|TRBJ1-4|TRBV7-9
CASSSYRGVNEKLFF
>TRBD2|TRBJ2-3|TRBV27
CASSLIGTSGGGGQYF
>TRBD2|TRBJ2-7|TRBV10-3
CAITGGVAGGPREQYF
>NA|TRBJ1-5|TRBV9
CASSPHPDSNQPQHF
>NA|TRBJ2-3|TRBV7-2
CASSQSGGSADTQYF
>NA|TRBJ1-2|TRBV28
CASRGGGVNYGYTF
>TRBD1|TRBJ1-5|TRBV12-3/TRBV12-4
CASSLENRGRHF
>NA|TRBJ1-1|TRBV18
CASSPSGGRGTEAFF
>TRBD1|TRBJ1-2|TRBV6-1
CASREQWGQLNYGYTF
>TRBD2|TRBJ2-7|TRBV12-3/TRBV12-4
CASRTSGAYEQYF
>NA|TRBJ1-4|TRBV20-1
CSASMQYATNEKLFF
>TRBD2|TRBJ2-5|TRBV5-8
CASSQTYISGVEETQYF
>NA|TRBJ1-2|TRBV2
CASSESAGLYGYTF
>NA|TRBJ1-4|TRBV5-1
CASSPSATHGGNEKLFF